This T cell receptor (beta chain) was sequenced in a study of T cell repertoires in ileal Crohn's disease. Whole-study context: About 37% were active smokers at surgery; median disease duration was about 7.5 years.

As to this clone: Its antigen is as yet unknown.

This CDR3 contains 15 residues. Looked up from germline, CDR1 is SGHAT and CDR2 is FQDESV (reference sequence). The V gene end was trimmed by 4 bases and the J gene end by 3 bases; junction bases not matched to a gene: 6. Regarding the study as a whole: Clonality above 26.8% at surgery always came with endoscopic recurrence. Mucosal expansions were suggested to be mainly CD8 T cells. Compared with non-smokers, active smokers at surgery showed more clonal expansions.

Time point here: neoterminal ileum biopsy at postoperative endoscopy, about 6 months after surgery. Libraries were prepared by immunoSEQ multiplex PCR; TCRdb keeps only in-frame clonotypes and omits some of them. The top ten clones hold roughly 2% of a sample with more than 50,000 clones, 85% to 90% of them seen once. Sequenced sample: ileal tissue. The V and J genes are TRBV11-1 and TRBJ2-7, with 10 bases lining up with TRBD1. The sequence was obtained from an adult with Crohn's disease. This CDR3 is CASSYDRGLVYEQYV. The CDR3 nucleotides are TGTGCCAGCAGCTACGACAGGGGGCTGGTCTACGAGCAGTACGTC.